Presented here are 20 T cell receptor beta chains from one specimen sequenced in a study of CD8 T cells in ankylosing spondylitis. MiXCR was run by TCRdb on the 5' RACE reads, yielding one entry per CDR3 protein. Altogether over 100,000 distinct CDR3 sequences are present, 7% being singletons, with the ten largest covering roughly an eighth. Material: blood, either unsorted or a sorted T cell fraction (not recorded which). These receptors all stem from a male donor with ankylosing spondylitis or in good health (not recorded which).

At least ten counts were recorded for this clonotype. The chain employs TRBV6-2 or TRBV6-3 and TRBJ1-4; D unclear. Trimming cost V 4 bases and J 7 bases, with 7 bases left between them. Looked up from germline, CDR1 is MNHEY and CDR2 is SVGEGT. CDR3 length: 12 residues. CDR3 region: CASSSGFEKLFF. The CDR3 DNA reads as TGTGCCAGCAGTTCGGGTTTTGAAAAACTGTTTTTT.

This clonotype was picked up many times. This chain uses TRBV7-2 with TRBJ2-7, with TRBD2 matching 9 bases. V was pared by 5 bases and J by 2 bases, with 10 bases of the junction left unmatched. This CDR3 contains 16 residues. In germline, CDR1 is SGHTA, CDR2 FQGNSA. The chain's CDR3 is CASSRLAGTLTYEQYF. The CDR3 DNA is TGTGCCAGCAGCCGCCTAGCGGGAACTTTAACCTACGAGCAGTACTTC.

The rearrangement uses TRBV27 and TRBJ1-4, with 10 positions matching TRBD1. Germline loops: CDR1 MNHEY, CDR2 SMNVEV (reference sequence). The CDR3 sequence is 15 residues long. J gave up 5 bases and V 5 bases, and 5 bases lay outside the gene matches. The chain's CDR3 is CASSQPGQGNEKLFF. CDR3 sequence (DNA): TGTGCCAGCAGTCAACCGGGACAGGGGAATGAAAAACTGTTTTTT.

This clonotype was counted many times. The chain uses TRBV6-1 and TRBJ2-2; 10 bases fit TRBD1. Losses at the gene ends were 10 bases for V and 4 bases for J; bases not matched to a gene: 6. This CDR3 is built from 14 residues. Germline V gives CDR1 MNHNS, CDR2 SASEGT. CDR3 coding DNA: TGTGCCATAACCGGGACAGGGGTCACCGGGGAGCTGTTTTTT. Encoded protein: CAITGTGVTGELFF.

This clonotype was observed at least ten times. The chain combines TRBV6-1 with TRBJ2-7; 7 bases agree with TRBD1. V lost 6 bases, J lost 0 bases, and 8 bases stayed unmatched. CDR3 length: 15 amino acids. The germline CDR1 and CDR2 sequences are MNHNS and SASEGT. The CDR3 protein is CASSSGTASSYEQYF. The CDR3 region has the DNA TGTGCCAGCAGCTCCGGGACAGCGAGCTCCTACGAGCAGTACTTC.

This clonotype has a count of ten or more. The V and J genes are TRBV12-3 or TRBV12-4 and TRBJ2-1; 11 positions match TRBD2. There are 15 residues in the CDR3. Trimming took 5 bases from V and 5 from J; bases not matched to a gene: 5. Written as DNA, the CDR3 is TGTGCCAGCAGTCCGCGACTAGCGGGGAACAATGAGCAGTTCTTC. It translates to CASSPRLAGNNEQFF.

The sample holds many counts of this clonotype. As DNA, the CDR3 is TGTGCCAGCAGTCCTCGGCTATACACCAACTATGGCTACACCTTC. This codes for CASSPRLYTNYGYTF. This chain uses TRBV28 with TRBJ1-2; D uncertain. The CDR3 runs 15 residues. Trimming took 5 bases from V and 2 from J, leaving 15 bases between them. CDR1 and CDR2 (germline): MDHEN, SYDVKM.

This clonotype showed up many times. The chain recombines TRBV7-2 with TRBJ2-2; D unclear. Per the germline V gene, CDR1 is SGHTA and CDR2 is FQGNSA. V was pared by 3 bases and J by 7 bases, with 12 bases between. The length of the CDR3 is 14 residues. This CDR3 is CASSFVPESGELFF. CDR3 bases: TGTGCCAGCAGCTTTGTTCCGGAGAGCGGGGAGCTGTTTTTT.

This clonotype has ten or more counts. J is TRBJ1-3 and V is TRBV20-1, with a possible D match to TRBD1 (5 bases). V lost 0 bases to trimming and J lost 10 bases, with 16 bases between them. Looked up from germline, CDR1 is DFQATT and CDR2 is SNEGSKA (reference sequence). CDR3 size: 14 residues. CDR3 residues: CSAREEETGRTIYF. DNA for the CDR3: TGCAGTGCTAGAGAGGAGGAAACGGGGCGTACCATATATTTT.

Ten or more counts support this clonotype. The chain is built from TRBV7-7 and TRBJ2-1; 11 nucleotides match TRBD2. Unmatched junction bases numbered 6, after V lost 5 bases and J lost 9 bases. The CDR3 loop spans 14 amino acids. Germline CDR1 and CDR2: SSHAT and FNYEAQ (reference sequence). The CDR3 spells CASSNSGGAGEQFF. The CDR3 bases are TGTGCCAGCAGCAATAGCGGGGGGGCCGGTGAGCAGTTCTTC.

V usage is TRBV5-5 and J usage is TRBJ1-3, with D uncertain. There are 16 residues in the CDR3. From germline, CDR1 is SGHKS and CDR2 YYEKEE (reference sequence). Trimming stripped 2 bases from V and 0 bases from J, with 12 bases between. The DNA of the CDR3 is TGTGCCAGCAGCTTTACTCCTCCCGGCTCTGGAAACACCATATATTTT. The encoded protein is CASSFTPPGSGNTIYF.

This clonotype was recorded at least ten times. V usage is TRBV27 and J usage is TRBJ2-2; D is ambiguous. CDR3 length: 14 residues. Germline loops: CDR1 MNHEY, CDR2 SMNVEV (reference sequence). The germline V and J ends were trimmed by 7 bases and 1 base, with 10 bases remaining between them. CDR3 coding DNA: TGTGCCAGCACCCTGACCGTGAACACCGGGGAGCTGTTTTTT. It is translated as CASTLTVNTGELFF.

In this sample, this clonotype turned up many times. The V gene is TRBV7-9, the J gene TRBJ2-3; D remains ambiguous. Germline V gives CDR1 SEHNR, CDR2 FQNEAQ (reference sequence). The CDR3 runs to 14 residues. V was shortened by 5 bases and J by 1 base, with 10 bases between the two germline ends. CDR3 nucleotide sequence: TGTGCCAGCAGCCCGTCGAGAGGCACAGATACGCAGTATTTT. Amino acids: CASSPSRGTDTQYF.

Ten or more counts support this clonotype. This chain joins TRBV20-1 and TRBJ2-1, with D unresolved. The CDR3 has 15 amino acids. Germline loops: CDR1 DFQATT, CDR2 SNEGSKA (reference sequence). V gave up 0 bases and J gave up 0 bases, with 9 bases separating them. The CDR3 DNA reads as TGCAGTGCTAGAGATAGTCAGAGCTCCTACAATGAGCAGTTCTTC. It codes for CSARDSQSSYNEQFF.

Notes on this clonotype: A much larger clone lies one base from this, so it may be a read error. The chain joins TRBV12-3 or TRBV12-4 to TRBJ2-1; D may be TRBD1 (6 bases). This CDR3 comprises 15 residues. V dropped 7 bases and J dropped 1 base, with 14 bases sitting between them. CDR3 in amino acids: CASTWDNPSYNEQFF. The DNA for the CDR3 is TGTGCCAGCACCTGGGACAACCCATCCTACAATGAGCAGTTCTTC.

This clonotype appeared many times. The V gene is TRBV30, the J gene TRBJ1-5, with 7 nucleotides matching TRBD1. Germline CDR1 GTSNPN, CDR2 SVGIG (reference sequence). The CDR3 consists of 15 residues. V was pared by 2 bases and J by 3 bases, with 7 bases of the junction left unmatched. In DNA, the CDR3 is TGTGCCTGGAGTCGTCCGGGACAGTCCAATCAGCCCCAGCATTTT. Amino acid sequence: CAWSRPGQSNQPQHF.

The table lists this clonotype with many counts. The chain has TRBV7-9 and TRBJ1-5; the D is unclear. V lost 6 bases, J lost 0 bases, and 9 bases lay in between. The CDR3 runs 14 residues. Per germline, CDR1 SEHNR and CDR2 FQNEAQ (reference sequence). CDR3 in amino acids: CASSPPYSNQPQHF. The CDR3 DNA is TGTGCCAGCAGTCCACCTTATAGCAATCAGCCCCAGCATTTT. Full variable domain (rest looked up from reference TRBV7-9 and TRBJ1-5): DTGVSQNPRHKITKRGQNVTFRCDPISEHNRLYWYRQTLGQGPEFLTYFQNEAQLEKSRLLSDRFSAERPKGSFSTLEIQRTEQGDSAMYLCASSPPYSNQPQHFGDGTRLSIL.

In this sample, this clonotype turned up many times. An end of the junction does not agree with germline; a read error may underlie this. The CDR3 coding sequence is TGTGCCACCAGAAGAGTGGGCTACGAGCAGTACTTC. Protein product: CATRRVGYEQYF. The chain combines TRBV15 with TRBJ2-7, with D hard to call. The CDR3 is 12 amino acids. The germline V gene encodes CDR1 LNHNV and CDR2 YYDKDF (reference sequence).

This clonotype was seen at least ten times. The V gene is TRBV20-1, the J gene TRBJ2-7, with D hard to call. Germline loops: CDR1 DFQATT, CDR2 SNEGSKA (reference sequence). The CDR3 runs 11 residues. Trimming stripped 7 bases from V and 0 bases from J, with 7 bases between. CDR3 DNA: TGCAGTGGGCTTCTCTCCTACGAGCAGTACTTC. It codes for CSGLLSYEQYF.

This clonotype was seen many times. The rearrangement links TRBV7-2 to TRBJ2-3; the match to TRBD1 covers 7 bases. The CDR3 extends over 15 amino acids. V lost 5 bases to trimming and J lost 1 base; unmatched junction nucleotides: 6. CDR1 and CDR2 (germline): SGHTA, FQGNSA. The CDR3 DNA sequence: TGTGCCAGCAGCCTGACCGGGACAGGCACAGATACGCAGTATTTT. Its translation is CASSLTGTGTDTQYF.